These 27 T cell receptor beta chains came from one sample sequenced in a study of blood T cell repertoires in COVID-19. Data came from immunoSEQ multiplex PCR; TCRdb stores just in-frame clones and leaves some out. This sample has 200,000 to 250,000 clones, with 87% found just once. Sequenced sample: PBMCs or T cells enriched from blood (not recorded which). The receptor set was obtained from a man aged 30 to 45 who had recovered from COVID-19.

This chain links TRBV30 with TRBJ2-3; the match to TRBD2 covers 11 bases. Germline V CDR1 and CDR2: GTSNPN, SVGIG (reference sequence). J was trimmed by 2 bases and V by 2 bases; bases with no gene match: 3. This CDR3 region has 15 residues. The CDR3 loop is CAWSLAGGFTDTQYF. DNA for the CDR3: TGTGCCTGGAGTTTAGCGGGGGGGTTCACAGATACGCAGTATTTT. Full variable domain (outside the CDR3, taken from reference TRBV30 and TRBJ2-3): SQTIHQWPATLVQPVGSPLSLECTVEGTSNPNLYWYRQAAGRGLQLLFYSVGIGQISSEVPQNLSASRPQDRQFILSSKKLLLSDSGFYLCAWSLAGGFTDTQYFGPGTRLTVL.

V and J are TRBV19 and TRBJ2-3; 11 bases agree with TRBD2. CDR1 is LNHDA and CDR2 is SQIVND in the germline V gene (reference sequence). The ends lost 5 bases at V and 4 bases at J; junction bases unmatched: 5. There are 15 residues in the CDR3. DNA of the CDR3: TGTGCCAGTAGTTATACTAGCGGGGGACCAGATACGCAGTATTTT. Protein product: CASSYTSGGPDTQYF.

The V gene is TRBV19, the J gene TRBJ2-2, with 7 bases aligning to TRBD1. Germline V gives CDR1 LNHDA, CDR2 SQIVND (reference sequence). V shed 6 bases, J shed 2 bases, and the junction held 6 bases outside the gene matches. There are 15 residues in the CDR3. This CDR3 reads CASRRQGYNTGELFF. The CDR3 region has the DNA TGTGCCAGTAGGCGACAGGGCTATAACACCGGGGAGCTGTTTTTT.

This chain connects TRBV10-3 to TRBJ2-3, with D tentatively TRBD2 (6 bases). The CDR3 covers 17 residues. The germline V gene encodes CDR1 ENHRY and CDR2 SYGVKD. Trimming cost V 0 bases and J 6 bases, with 19 bases left between them. The CDR3 coding sequence is TGTGCCATCAGTGAGTCGATGGGTCAGACTAGTGGGGATACGCAGTATTTT. Translated: CAISESMGQTSGDTQYF.

The chain links TRBV15 to TRBJ2-1, with D maybe TRBD2 (7 bases). The germline gives CDR1 LNHNV, CDR2 YYDKDF (reference sequence). Trimming cost V 1 base and J 0 bases, with 28 bases left between them. The CDR3 has 22 residues. The CDR3 is CATSRGGGGRAASGPSYNEQFF. Here the CDR3 DNA reads TGTGCCACCAGCAGAGGTGGGGGGGGCAGGGCGGCTAGCGGACCCTCCTACAATGAGCAGTTCTTC.

The V and J genes are TRBV7-9 and TRBJ2-3; D might be TRBD2 (7 bases). The CDR3 has 15 residues. The V gene's germline CDR1 is SEHNR and CDR2 FQNEAQ (reference sequence). Trimming took 7 bases from V and 5 from J, leaving 19 bases between them. The CDR3 sequence: CASNLGGGLVDTQYF. CDR3 nucleotides: TGTGCCAGCAACCTTGGGGGGGGGCTTGTAGATACGCAGTATTTT.

This clone was seen only a few times. The J gene is TRBJ2-1, the V gene TRBV11-2; 9 bases are shared with TRBD2. Trimming cost V 0 bases and J 7 bases; bases outside gene matches: 16. The CDR3 runs to 19 residues. Looked up from germline, CDR1 is SGHAT and CDR2 is FQNNGV. The CDR3 bases are TGTGCCAGCAGCTTAGATAGGGTTTCGTGGGCGGGAGGGATAAATGAGCAGTTCTTC. It encodes CASSLDRVSWAGGINEQFF.

The chain employs TRBV28 and TRBJ2-4; D remains ambiguous. Germline-derived CDR1 and CDR2 are MDHEN and SYDVKM. The CDR3 has 13 amino acids. Between the trimmed V and J ends, which lost 7 bases and 2 bases, there was a span of 9 bases. The CDR3 loop is CASNTPSKNIQYF. The CDR3 coding sequence is TGTGCCAGCAATACACCTTCCAAAAACATTCAGTACTTC.

The rearrangement joins TRBV5-6 to TRBJ2-7, with D possibly TRBD2 on 5 matching bases. From germline, CDR1 is SGHDT and CDR2 YYEEEE. This CDR3 comprises 14 residues. The V gene lost 6 bases and the J gene lost 3 bases, with 16 bases spanning the gap. Here the CDR3 reads CASTPGNGYYEQYF. The DNA of the CDR3 is TGTGCCAGCACCCCCGGGAACGGATACTACGAGCAGTACTTC.

The gene calls are TRBV24-1 and TRBJ1-2; 9 nucleotides agree with TRBD1. The CDR3 runs 15 residues. Trimming removed 3 bases from V and 4 bases from J; junction bases left unmatched: 5. Germline V lookup: CDR1 KGHDR, CDR2 SFDVKD. In nucleotides, the CDR3 is TGTGCCACCAGTGATCCGACAGGGGGTATCTATGGCTACACCTTC. Its translation: CATSDPTGGIYGYTF.

The chain joins TRBV7-2 to TRBJ1-5, with 7 nucleotides matching TRBD1. CDR3 length: 14 residues. Looked up from germline, CDR1 is SGHTA and CDR2 is FQGNSA. V lost 5 bases and J lost 4; bases outside the gene matches: 5. The CDR3 DNA reads as TGTGCCAGCAGCCCGCAGACAGGGAATCAGCCCCAGCATTTT. Translating it yields CASSPQTGNQPQHF. The variable domain in full, completed from reference TRBV7-2 and TRBJ1-5, reads GAGVSQSPSNKVTEKGKDVELRCDPISGHTALYWYRQSLGQGLEFLIYFQGNSAPDKSGLPSDRFSAERTGGSVSTLTIQRTQQEDSAVYLCASSPQTGNQPQHFGDGTRLSIL.

DNA of the CDR3: TGTGCCAGCAAACTGACATGGTCTAGCACAGATACGCAGTATTTT. It is translated as CASKLTWSSTDTQYF. J is TRBJ2-3 and V is TRBV3-1 (or the pseudogene TRBV3-2); D remains ambiguous. This CDR3 has 15 amino acids. Trimming took 7 bases from V and 0 from J, leaving 14 bases between them. CDR1 and CDR2 (germline): LGHDT, YNNKEL (reference sequence).

V and J are TRBV27 and TRBJ2-1; TRBD2 matches at 9 bases. This CDR3 spans 16 amino acids. CDR1 is MNHEY and CDR2 is SMNVEV in the germline V gene (reference sequence). The V and J ends lost 5 bases and 9 bases, in that order; junction bases with no gene match: 14. The CDR3 region is CASSQAGTSPGSEQFF. CDR3 nucleotide sequence: TGTGCCAGCAGTCAGGCCGGGACTAGCCCCGGTAGTGAGCAGTTCTTC.

This clone showed up just once. The rearrangement uses TRBV24-1 and TRBJ1-5, with D hard to call. The CDR3 has 14 amino acids. In germline, CDR1 is KGHDR, CDR2 SFDVKD. With 4 bases removed from V and 0 bases from J, the gap between germline ends came to 6 bases. The CDR3 loop reads CATSDRYSNQPQHF. CDR3 in DNA: TGTGCCACCAGTGACAGATATAGCAATCAGCCCCAGCATTTT.

About this clone itself: The germline gene is not matched at one end of the junction; a read error may be the cause. In the same sample, other DNA sequences code for this CDR3. V is TRBV5-1 and J is TRBJ1-2; a possible D gene is TRBD1 (6 bases). Germline values: CDR1 SGHRS, CDR2 YFSETQ. The CDR3 covers 18 residues. The CDR3 spells CARSLADPRGAGGAGYTF. CDR3 DNA: TGCGCCCGCAGCTTGGCCGATCCGAGGGGGGCGGGGGGTGCGGGCTACACCTTC.

This chain connects TRBV30 to TRBJ1-3; unclear D gene. CDR3 length equals 13 residues. Per germline, CDR1 GTSNPN and CDR2 SVGIG (reference sequence). V shed 5 bases and J shed 2 bases, with 10 bases lying between them. As DNA, the CDR3 is TGTGCCTGGCTCGGGAGGGCTGGAAACACCATATATTTT. This translates into CAWLGRAGNTIYF. The full variable domain, its missing parts supplied by reference TRBV30 and TRBJ1-3, is SQTIHQWPATLVQPVGSPLSLECTVEGTSNPNLYWYRQAAGRGLQLLFYSVGIGQISSEVPQNLSASRPQDRQFILSSKKLLLSDSGFYLCAWLGRAGNTIYFGEGSWLTVV.

This chain uses TRBV9 with TRBJ2-5; D remains unclear. Germline CDR1 is SGDLS and CDR2 is YYNGEE. This CDR3 comprises 12 residues. V was shortened by 0 bases and J by 7 bases, with 7 bases between the two germline ends. The CDR3 sequence: CASSVGAGTQYF. Written as DNA, the CDR3 is TGTGCCAGCAGCGTAGGGGCCGGGACCCAGTACTTC. Filled out from reference TRBV9 and TRBJ2-5, the complete variable domain reads DSGVTQTPKHLITATGQRVTLRCSPRSGDLSVYWYQQSLDQGLQFLIQYYNGEERAKGNILERFSAQQFPDLHSELNLSSLELGDSALYFCASSVGAGTQYFGPGTRLLVL.

V and J are TRBV5-1 and TRBJ2-7; TRBD1 aligns across 7 bases. Germline lookup yields CDR1 SGHRS and CDR2 YFSETQ. V lost 4 bases and J lost 6; bases outside the gene matches: 13. The CDR3 covers 15 residues. In DNA form, the CDR3 reads TGCGCCAGCAGCCCGACTCCGGGACAGTGGGGCGAGCAGTACTTC. Amino acid sequence: CASSPTPGQWGEQYF.

This rearrangement joins TRBV27 to TRBJ2-1; TRBD2 matches at 13 bases. The V gene's germline CDR1 is MNHEY and CDR2 SMNVEV (reference sequence). The CDR3 has 18 residues. Germline trimming cut 5 bases from V and 8 bases from J; bases unmatched to any gene: 15. CDR3 DNA: TGTGCCAGCAGTCCGCGCCGGCCGGGACTAGCGGGAATCGATGAGCAGTTCTTC. Amino acid sequence: CASSPRRPGLAGIDEQFF.

The chain has TRBV20-1 and TRBJ1-5, with D unclear. The length of the CDR3 is 12 residues. Germline CDR1 is DFQATT and CDR2 is SNEGSKA (reference sequence). Trimming removed 3 bases from V and 4 bases from J, with 7 bases in between. CDR3 protein: CSASSGNQPQHF. CDR3 nucleotide sequence: TGCAGTGCTAGTTCCGGTAATCAGCCCCAGCATTTT.

V is TRBV3-1 (or the pseudogene TRBV3-2) and J is TRBJ2-1, with TRBD2 matching 8 bases. After removal of 0 bases from V and 4 bases from J, the junction contained 8 bases not matched to a gene. The CDR3 is 17 residues long. Germline V gives CDR1 LGHDT, CDR2 YNNKEL (reference sequence). The CDR3: CASSQDGGASGYNEQFF. As DNA, the CDR3 is TGTGCCAGCAGCCAAGATGGCGGGGCTAGCGGGTACAATGAGCAGTTCTTC.

The chain joins TRBV27 to TRBJ2-7; D might be TRBD1 (6 bases). Looked up from germline, CDR1 is MNHEY and CDR2 is SMNVEV (reference sequence). Trimming left V 5 bases short and J 5 bases short, with 10 bases between. The CDR3 consists of 12 residues. The CDR3 DNA follows: TGTGCCAGCAGTCAACAGGGACACGAGCAGTACTTC. Translating gives CASSQQGHEQYF.

This clone was counted once. V is TRBV5-1 and J is TRBJ2-1; the match to TRBD2 covers 14 bases. Germline lookup yields CDR1 SGHRS and CDR2 YFSETQ. Trimming removed 4 bases from V and 7 bases from J; junction bases left unmatched: 7. This CDR3 comprises 16 residues. Here the CDR3 reads CASSNPTSGGANEQFF. The CDR3 nucleotides read TGCGCCAGCAGCAACCCGACTAGCGGGGGGGCTAATGAGCAGTTCTTC.

This CDR3 reads CASSVEGQASTEAFF. The CDR3 bases are TGTGCCAGCAGCGTAGAGGGGCAGGCGAGCACTGAAGCTTTCTTT. The V and J genes are TRBV9 and TRBJ1-1; possible D gene TRBD1, 5 bases. Germline V lookup: CDR1 SGDLS, CDR2 YYNGEE. V gave up 0 bases and J gave up 4 bases, with 13 bases separating them. This CDR3 contains 15 residues. Drawing the rest from reference TRBV9 and TRBJ1-1, the complete variable domain is DSGVTQTPKHLITATGQRVTLRCSPRSGDLSVYWYQQSLDQGLQFLIQYYNGEERAKGNILERFSAQQFPDLHSELNLSSLELGDSALYFCASSVEGQASTEAFFGQGTRLTVV.

This chain joins TRBV30 and TRBJ1-3; 10 bases are a match to TRBD1. The V and J ends lost 2 bases and 3 bases, in that order; junction bases with no gene match: 10. The CDR3 extends over 17 amino acids. The germline V gene has CDR1 GTSNPN and CDR2 SVGIG (reference sequence). The CDR3 DNA follows: TGTGCCTGGAGTCCTCCCGGACAGGGGGTAGTTGGAAACACCATATATTTT. It yields the protein CAWSPPGQGVVGNTIYF.

V gene TRBV28 combines with J gene TRBJ2-6, with TRBD2 as a possible D gene (5 bases). CDR3 length: 16 amino acids. Between the trimmed V and J ends, which lost 3 bases and 2 bases, there was a span of 11 bases. The germline V gene has CDR1 MDHEN and CDR2 SYDVKM. The DNA for the CDR3 is TGTGCCAGCAGTTTTTTTGACGGGACTGGGGCCAACGTCCTGACTTTC. The encoded protein is CASSFFDGTGANVLTF.

This rearrangement joins TRBV29-1 to TRBJ2-1; 9 bases match TRBD2. CDR1 is SQVTM and CDR2 is ANQGSEA in the germline V gene. Trimming took 6 bases from V and 9 from J; bases not matched to a gene: 12. The CDR3 totals 14 residues. The CDR3 sequence is CSVHSRGGSSEQFF. DNA for the CDR3: TGCAGCGTGCACTCGCGGGGGGGCTCCAGTGAGCAGTTCTTC.